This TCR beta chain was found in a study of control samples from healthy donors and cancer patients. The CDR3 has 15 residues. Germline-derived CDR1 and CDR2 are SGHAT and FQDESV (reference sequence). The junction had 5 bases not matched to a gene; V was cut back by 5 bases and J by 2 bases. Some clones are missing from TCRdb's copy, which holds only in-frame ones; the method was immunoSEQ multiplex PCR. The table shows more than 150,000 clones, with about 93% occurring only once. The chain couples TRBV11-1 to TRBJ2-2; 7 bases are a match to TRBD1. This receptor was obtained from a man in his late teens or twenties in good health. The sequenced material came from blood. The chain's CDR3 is CASSPRDRNTGELFF. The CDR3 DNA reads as TGTGCCAGCAGCCCCCGGGACAGAAACACCGGGGAGCTGTTTTTT.